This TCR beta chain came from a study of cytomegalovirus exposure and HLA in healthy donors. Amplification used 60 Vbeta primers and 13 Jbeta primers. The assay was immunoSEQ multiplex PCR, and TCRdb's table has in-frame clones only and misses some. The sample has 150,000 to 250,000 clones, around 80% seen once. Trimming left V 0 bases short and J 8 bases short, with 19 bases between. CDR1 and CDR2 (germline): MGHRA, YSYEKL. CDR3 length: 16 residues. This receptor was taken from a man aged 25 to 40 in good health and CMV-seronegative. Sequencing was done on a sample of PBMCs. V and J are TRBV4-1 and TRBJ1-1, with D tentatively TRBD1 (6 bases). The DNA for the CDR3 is TGCGCCAGCAGCCAAGACCCGACAGGAACAGTTAGGGAAGCTTTCTTT. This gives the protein CASSQDPTGTVREAFF.